The clone carrying this T cell receptor (beta chain) was detected a few times. The target antigen is unknown. This entry comes from a study of response to subunit inactivated influenza vaccine. The study's findings and limits: The authors offered the suggestion that each seasonal influenza vaccination recruits few new T cells.

TCRdb reprocessed the RT-PCR reads via MiXCR and lists one record per CDR3 protein. The sample gives around 710,000 distinct CDR3 sequences, roughly 13% of which show up once; 5.5% to 7% is in the top ten. Unmatched junction bases numbered 4, after V lost 2 bases and J lost 2 bases. The CDR3 spans 15 residues. Germline CDR1 reads SGDLS; CDR2 reads YYNGEE. The receptor comes from a middle-aged man who received an inactivated influenza vaccine. The sample in question was PBMCs from blood, obtained 14 to 15 days before vaccination. The gene calls are TRBV9 and TRBJ2-7; 10 bases fit TRBD1. The CDR3, as DNA: TGTGCCAGCAGCGTGACAGGGGGCGAAACCTACGAGCAGTACTTC. It translates to CASSVTGGETYEQYF.